The subject of this entry is one T cell receptor (beta chain). Its ends do not fully match the called genes, so a read error is possible. This entry is derived from a study of tumor and adjacent non-tumor tissue in lung cancer. A modified ARM-PCR protocol with three rounds of nested PCR amplified TCRbeta. TCRdb itself ran the multiplex PCR reads through MiXCR, one entry per CDR3 protein. The table includes 71,000 or so distinct CDR3 sequences, approximately 79% detected once. RNA was extracted from bulk tissue without any cell sorting. Germline loops: CDR1 MNHEY, CDR2 SVGEGT. The CDR3 totals 17 residues.

The sample taken for sequencing was lung tumor tissue. This clonotype was obtained from a woman in her forties or fifties with non-small cell lung cancer. This chain uses TRBV6-2 or TRBV6-3 with TRBJ2-3, with D tentatively TRBD1 or TRBD2 (7 bases each). The CDR3 DNA follows: TGTGCCAGCAGCGACCCCAGGGGGAGGGCGGTCGTTGATATGCAATACTTT. As protein: CASSDPRGRAVVDMQYF.